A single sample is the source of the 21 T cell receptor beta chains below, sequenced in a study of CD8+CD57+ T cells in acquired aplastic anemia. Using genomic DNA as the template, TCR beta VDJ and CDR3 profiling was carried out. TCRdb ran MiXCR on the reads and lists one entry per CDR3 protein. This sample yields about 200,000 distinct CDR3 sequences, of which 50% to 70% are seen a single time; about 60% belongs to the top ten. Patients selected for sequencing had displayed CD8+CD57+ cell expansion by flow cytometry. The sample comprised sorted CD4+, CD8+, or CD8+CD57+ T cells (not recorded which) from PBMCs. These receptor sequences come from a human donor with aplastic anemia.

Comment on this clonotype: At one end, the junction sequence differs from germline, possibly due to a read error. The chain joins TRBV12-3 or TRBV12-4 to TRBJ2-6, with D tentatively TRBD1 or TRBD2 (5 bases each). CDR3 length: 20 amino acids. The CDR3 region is CATKGRVPGPTRSGVNVLTF. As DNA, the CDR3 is TGTGCCACCAAGGGTCGTGTTCCGGGGCCAACACGGTCTGGGGTCAACGTCCTGACTTTC.

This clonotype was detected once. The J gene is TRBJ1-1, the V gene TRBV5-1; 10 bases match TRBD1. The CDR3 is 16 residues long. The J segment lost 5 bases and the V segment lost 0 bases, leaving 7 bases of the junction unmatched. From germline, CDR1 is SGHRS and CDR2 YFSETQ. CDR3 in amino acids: CASSLDGQGGVTEAFF. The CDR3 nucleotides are TGCGCCAGCAGCTTGGATGGACAGGGGGGGGTTACTGAAGCTTTCTTT.

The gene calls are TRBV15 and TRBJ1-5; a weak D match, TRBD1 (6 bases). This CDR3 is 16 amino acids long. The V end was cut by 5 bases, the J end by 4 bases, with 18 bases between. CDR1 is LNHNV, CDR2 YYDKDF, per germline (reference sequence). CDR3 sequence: CATSSWTPGANQPQHF. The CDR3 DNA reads TGTGCCACCAGCTCGTGGACGCCGGGGGCTAATCAGCCCCAGCATTTT.

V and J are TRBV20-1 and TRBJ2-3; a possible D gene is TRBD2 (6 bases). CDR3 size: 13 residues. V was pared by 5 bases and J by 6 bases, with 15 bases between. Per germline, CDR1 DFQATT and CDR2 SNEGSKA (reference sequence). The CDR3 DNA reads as TGCAGTGCTTTCCGGGGAGGCGGCGATACGCAGTATTTT. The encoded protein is CSAFRGGGDTQYF.

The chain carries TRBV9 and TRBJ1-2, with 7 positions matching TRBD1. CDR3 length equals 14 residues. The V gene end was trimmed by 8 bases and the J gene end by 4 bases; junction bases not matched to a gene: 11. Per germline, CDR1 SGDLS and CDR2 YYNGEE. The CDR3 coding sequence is TGTGCCAGTAAGAAACAGGGGAACTTCTATGGCTACACCTTC. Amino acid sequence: CASKKQGNFYGYTF.

The CDR3 nucleotides are TGCAGCGCCTCTGGGGACAGTCACACCGGGGAGCTGTTTTTT. It codes for CSASGDSHTGELFF. The chain is built from TRBV20-1 and TRBJ2-2; 7 nucleotides align to TRBD1. The CDR3 loop spans 14 amino acids. Germline loops: CDR1 DFQATT, CDR2 SNEGSKA (reference sequence).

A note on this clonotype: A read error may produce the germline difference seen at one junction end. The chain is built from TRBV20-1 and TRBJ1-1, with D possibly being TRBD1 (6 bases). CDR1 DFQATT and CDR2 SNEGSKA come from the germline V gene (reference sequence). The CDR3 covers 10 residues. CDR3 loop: CGGGYPEAFF. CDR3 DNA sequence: TGTGGGGGCGGGTACCCTGAAGCTTTCTTT.

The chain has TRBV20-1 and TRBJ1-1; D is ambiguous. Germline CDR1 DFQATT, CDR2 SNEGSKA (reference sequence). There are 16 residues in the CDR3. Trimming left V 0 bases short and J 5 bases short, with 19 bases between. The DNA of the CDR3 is TGCAGTGCTAGAGATGTTCTAGGACTCATGGAGACTGAAGCTTTCTTT. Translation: CSARDVLGLMETEAFF.

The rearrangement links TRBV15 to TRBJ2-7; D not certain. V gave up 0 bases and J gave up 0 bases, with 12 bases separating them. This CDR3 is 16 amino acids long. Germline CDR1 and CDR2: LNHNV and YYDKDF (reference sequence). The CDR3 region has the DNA TGTGCCACCAGCAGAGATCCCCGGGCGAGCTCCTACGAGCAGTACTTC. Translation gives CATSRDPRASSYEQYF.

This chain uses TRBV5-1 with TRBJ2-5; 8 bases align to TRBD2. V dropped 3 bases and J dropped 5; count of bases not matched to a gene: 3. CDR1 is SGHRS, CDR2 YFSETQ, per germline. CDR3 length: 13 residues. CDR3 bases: TGCGCCAGCAGCTCGCGGGGGGAGGAGACCCAGTACTTC. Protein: CASSSRGEETQYF.

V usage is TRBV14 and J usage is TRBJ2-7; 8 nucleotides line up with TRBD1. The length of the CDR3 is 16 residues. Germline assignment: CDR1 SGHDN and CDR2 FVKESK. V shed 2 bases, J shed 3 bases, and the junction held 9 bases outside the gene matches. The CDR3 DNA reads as TGTGCCAGCAGCCAAATTCGACAGGGGTCGTACTACGAGCAGTACTTC. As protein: CASSQIRQGSYYEQYF.

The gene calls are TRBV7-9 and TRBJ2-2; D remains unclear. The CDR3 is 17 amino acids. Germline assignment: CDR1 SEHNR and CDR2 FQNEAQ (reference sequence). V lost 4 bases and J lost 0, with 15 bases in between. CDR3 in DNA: TGTGCCAGCAGCTCGGCCCTTGGCGGAACGAACACCGGGGAGCTGTTTTTT. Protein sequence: CASSSALGGTNTGELFF.

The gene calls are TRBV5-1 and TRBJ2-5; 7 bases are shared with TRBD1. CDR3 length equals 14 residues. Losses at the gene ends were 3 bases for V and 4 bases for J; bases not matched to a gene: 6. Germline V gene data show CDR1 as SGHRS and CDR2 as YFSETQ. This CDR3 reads CASSSTGAGETQYF. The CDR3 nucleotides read TGCGCCAGCAGCTCTACAGGGGCGGGAGAGACCCAGTACTTC.

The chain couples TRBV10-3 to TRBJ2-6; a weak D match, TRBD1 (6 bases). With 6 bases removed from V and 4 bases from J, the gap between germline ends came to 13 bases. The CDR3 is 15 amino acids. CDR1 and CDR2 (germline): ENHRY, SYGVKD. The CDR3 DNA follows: TGTGCCATCAGACGCACAGGGCCCGGGGCCAACGTCCTGACTTTC. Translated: CAIRRTGPGANVLTF.

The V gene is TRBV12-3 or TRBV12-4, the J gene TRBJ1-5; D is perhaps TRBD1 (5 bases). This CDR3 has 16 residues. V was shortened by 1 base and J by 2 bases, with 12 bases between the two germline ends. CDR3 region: CASSLVGGTGNQPQHF. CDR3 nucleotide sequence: TGTGCCAGCAGTTTAGTCGGTGGGACGGGCAATCAGCCCCAGCATTTT.

CDR3 bases: TGTGCCAGCAGACAACAGGGTACAACCTACGAGCAGTACTTC. This encodes CASRQQGTTYEQYF. The chain recombines TRBV14 with TRBJ2-7; the D gene is possibly TRBD1 (6 bases). In germline, CDR1 is SGHDN, CDR2 FVKESK. V shed 6 bases and J shed 2 bases, with 14 bases lying between them. The CDR3 consists of 14 residues.

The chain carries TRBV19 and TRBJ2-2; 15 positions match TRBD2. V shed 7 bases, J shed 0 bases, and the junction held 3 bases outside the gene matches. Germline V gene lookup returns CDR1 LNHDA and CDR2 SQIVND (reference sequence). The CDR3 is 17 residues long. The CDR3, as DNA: TGTGCCAGTATTGGGACTAGCGGGGGGTCGAACACCGGGGAGCTGTTTTTT. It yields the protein CASIGTSGGSNTGELFF.

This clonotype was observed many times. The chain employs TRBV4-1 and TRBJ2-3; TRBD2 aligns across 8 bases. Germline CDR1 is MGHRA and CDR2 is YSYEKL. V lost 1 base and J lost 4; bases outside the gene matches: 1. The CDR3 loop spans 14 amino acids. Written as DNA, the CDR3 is TGCGCCAGCAGCCAAGGGCGGGGGGCAGATACGCAGTATTTT. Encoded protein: CASSQGRGADTQYF.

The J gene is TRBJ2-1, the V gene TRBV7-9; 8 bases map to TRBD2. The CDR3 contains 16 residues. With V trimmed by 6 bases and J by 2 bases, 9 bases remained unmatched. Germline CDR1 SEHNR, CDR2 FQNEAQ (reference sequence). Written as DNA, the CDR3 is TGTGCCAGCAGTGAATTGGGTAGCGGGACCTACAATGAGCAGTTCTTC. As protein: CASSELGSGTYNEQFF.

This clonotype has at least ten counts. The CDR3: CASRQTGDYGYTF. CDR3 DNA sequence: TGTGCCAGCAGACAGACAGGGGACTATGGCTACACCTTC. The chain links TRBV12-3 or TRBV12-4 to TRBJ1-2; TRBD1 matches 8 bases. The CDR3 runs 13 residues. V lost 6 bases to trimming and J lost 3 bases; unmatched junction nucleotides: 3.

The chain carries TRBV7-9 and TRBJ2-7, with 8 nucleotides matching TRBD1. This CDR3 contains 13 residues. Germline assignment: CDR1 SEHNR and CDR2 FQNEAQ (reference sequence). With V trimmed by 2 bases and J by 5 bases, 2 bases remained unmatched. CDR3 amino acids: CASSLQTGDEQYF. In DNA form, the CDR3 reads TGTGCCAGCAGCTTACAGACAGGGGACGAGCAGTACTTC.